Shown below are 8 T cell receptor beta chains from a single sample sequenced in a study of T-cell memory formation after mild COVID-19. TCRdb ran MiXCR on the 5' RACE reads and lists one entry per CDR3 protein. Of 450,000 or so distinct CDR3 sequences listed, roughly 20% are singletons. Source material: PBMCs or a T cell subset sorted from them (not recorded which). All receptors come from an adult woman who had mild COVID-19 (a few samples of this study predate the infection). Cell type and time point are not known.

The V and J genes are TRBV12-3 or TRBV12-4 and TRBJ2-3, with TRBD2 matching over 8 bases. Trimming removed 2 bases from V and 0 bases from J; junction bases left unmatched: 7. CDR3 length: 17 amino acids. Written as DNA, the CDR3 is TGTGCCAGCAGTTTAATGGGACTAGGTGTGAGCACAGATACGCAGTATTTT. This gives the protein CASSLMGLGVSTDTQYF.

The CDR3 DNA reads TGTGCCAGCAGTTACTCGGCGAGGAGCAATCAGCCCCAGCATTTT. Translating it yields CASSYSARSNQPQHF. The chain has TRBV6-5 and TRBJ1-5; D is undetermined. There are 15 residues in the CDR3. CDR1 and CDR2 (germline): MNHEY, SVGAGI. Trimming cost V 0 bases and J 1 base, with 7 bases left between them.

This clonotype was picked up a small number of times. J is TRBJ1-1 and V is TRBV19; 7 bases match TRBD1. Trimming removed 5 bases from V and 5 bases from J; junction bases left unmatched: 11. The V gene's germline CDR1 is LNHDA and CDR2 SQIVND (reference sequence). CDR3 length: 15 amino acids. The CDR3 protein is CASSPQTGWKTEAFF. CDR3 bases: TGTGCCAGTAGTCCCCAGACAGGGTGGAAAACTGAAGCTTTCTTT.

The genes are TRBV19 and TRBJ2-2; D possibly corresponds to TRBD2 (6 bases). Trimming pared 11 bases from V and 0 bases from J, leaving 13 bases between. Germline V gene data show CDR1 as LNHDA and CDR2 as SQIVND (reference sequence). The CDR3 has 14 residues. The CDR3 DNA sequence: TGTGCCGGGCGGGCGGGACCGAACACCGGGGAGCTGTTTTTT. Amino acids: CAGRAGPNTGELFF.

The genes are TRBV30 and TRBJ2-7; D may be TRBD2 (6 bases). CDR1 and CDR2 from the germline V gene are GTSNPN and SVGIG (reference sequence). This CDR3 contains 14 residues. The V gene lost 0 bases and the J gene lost 2 bases, with 11 bases spanning the gap. The CDR3 is CAWSVAGLTYEQYF. The CDR3, as DNA: TGTGCCTGGAGTGTAGCGGGCCTAACCTACGAGCAGTACTTC.

The chain is built from TRBV2 and TRBJ1-5, with unresolved D. Germline V gene lookup returns CDR1 SNHLY and CDR2 FYNNEI. The CDR3 sequence is 14 residues long. V lost 4 bases to trimming and J lost 4 bases, with 11 bases between them. The CDR3 is CASSGAGNNQPQHF. As DNA, the CDR3 is TGTGCCAGCAGTGGGGCGGGGAATAATCAGCCCCAGCATTTT.

This clonotype was found a few times. The chain combines TRBV28 with TRBJ1-1; 10 positions match TRBD1. CDR1 is MDHEN, CDR2 SYDVKM, per germline. Unmatched junction bases numbered 6, after V lost 4 bases and J lost 7 bases. CDR3 length: 14 residues. The CDR3 nucleotides are TGTGCCAGCAGTTCACCCGGGACAGGGGATGAAGCTTTCTTT. Translating gives CASSSPGTGDEAFF.

With respect to this clonotype: This may be a read error: a much more frequent sequence differs by one nucleotide. The rearrangement joins TRBV7-2 to TRBJ2-7; 10 bases are a match to TRBD1. V shed 5 bases and J 2 bases; nucleotides not matched to a gene: 3. Germline CDR1 SGHTA, CDR2 FQGNSA. This CDR3 is 14 amino acids long. The CDR3 spells CASSIGQGAYEQYF. CDR3 in DNA: TGTGCCAGCAGCATCGGACAGGGGGCCTACGAGCAGTACTTC.